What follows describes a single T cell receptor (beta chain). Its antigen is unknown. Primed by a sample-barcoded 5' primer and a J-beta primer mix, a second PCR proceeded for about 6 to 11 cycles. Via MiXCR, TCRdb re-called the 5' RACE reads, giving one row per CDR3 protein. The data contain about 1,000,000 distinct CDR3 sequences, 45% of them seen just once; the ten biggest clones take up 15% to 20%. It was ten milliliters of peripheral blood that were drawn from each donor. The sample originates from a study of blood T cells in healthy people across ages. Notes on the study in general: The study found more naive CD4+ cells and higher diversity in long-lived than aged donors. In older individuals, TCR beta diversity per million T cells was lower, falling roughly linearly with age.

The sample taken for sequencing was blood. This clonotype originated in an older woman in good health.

The CDR3 spells CASSEGQGQWYEQYF. The CDR3 region has the DNA TGTGCCAGCAGTGAAGGGCAGGGACAATGGTACGAGCAGTACTTC. V usage is TRBV6-1 and J usage is TRBJ2-5, with a weak D call TRBD1 (6 bases). The DNA matches TRBJ2-7 better at its end, which makes the J call doubtful. CDR3 size: 15 residues. Germline CDR1 is MNHNS and CDR2 is SASEGT.